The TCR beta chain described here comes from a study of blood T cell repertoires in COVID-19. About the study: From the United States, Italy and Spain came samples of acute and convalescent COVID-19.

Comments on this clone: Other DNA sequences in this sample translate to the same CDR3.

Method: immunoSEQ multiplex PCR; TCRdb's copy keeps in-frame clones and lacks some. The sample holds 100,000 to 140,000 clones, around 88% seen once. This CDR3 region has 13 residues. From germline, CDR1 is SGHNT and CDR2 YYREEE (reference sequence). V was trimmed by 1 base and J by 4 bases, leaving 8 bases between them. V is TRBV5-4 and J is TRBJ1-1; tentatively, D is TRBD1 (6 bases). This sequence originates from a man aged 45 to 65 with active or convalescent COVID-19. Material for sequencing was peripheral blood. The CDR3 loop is CASSLQGGTEAFF. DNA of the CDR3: TGTGCCAGCAGCTTGCAAGGGGGCACTGAAGCTTTCTTT. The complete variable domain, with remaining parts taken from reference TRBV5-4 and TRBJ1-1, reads ETGVTQSPTHLIKTRGQQVTLRCSSQSGHNTVSWYQQALGQGPQFIFQYYREEENGRGNFPPRFSGLQFPNYSSELNVNALELDDSALYLCASSLQGGTEAFFGQGTRLTVV.